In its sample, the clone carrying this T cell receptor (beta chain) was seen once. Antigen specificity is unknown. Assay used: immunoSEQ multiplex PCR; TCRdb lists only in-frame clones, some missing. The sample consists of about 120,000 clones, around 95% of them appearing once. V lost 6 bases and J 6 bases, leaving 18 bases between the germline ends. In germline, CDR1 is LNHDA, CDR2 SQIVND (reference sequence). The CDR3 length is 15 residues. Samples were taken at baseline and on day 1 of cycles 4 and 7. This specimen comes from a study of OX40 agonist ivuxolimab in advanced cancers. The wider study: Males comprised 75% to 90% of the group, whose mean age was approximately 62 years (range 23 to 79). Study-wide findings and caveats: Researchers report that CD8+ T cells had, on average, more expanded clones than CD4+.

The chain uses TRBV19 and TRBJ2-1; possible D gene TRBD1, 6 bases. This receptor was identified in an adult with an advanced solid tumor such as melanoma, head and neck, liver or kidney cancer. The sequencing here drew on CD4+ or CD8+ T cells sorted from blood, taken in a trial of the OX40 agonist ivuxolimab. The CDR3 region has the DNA TGTGCCAGTAGCACAGACAGGCTCACCTTCAATGAGCAGTTCTTC. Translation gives CASSTDRLTFNEQFF.